The 29 T cell receptor beta chains below were found in one sample sequenced in a study of neurological immune-mediated disorders. TCRdb passed the 5' RACE reads through MiXCR, listing each CDR3 protein once. In the table there are 78,000 or so distinct CDR3 sequences, 5% to 5.5% of which are singletons. The sequenced sample was PBMCs. All receptors derive from a woman in her twenties or thirties with multiple sclerosis.

This clonotype has at least ten counts. This chain connects TRBV11-2 to TRBJ2-3; D is unclear. The V end lost 1 base, the J end lost 14 bases, and 10 bases lay between the germline ends. Germline-derived CDR1 and CDR2 are SGHAT and FQNNGV. The CDR3 consists of 11 residues. CDR3 DNA: TGTGCCAGCAGCTTAGGGCGAACCGGGTATTTT. Its translation: CASSLGRTGYF.

The rearrangement uses TRBV5-1 and TRBJ1-4; the match to TRBD1 covers 7 bases. This CDR3 is 15 amino acids long. Germline V gene lookup returns CDR1 SGHRS and CDR2 YFSETQ. V dropped 4 bases and J dropped 8; count of bases not matched to a gene: 11. CDR3: CASSIEVAGGEKLFF. CDR3 DNA sequence: TGCGCCAGCAGCATCGAAGTGGCAGGGGGAGAAAAACTGTTTTTT.

This clonotype was seen repeatedly, ten times or more. Compared with germline, one end of the junction differs, possibly owing to a read error. V usage is TRBV12-3 or TRBV12-4 and J usage is TRBJ2-4; the D is unclear. The CDR3 spans 12 residues. The CDR3 nucleotides are TGTGCCAGCAGTTTCGGCCGGAACCCTACGAACTTC. Translated, it gives CASSFGRNPTNF.

This clonotype occurred a few times. The chain carries TRBV20-1 and TRBJ2-3; D may be TRBD1 (6 bases). The CDR3 totals 15 residues. The V and J ends lost 1 base and 1 base respectively, with 12 bases between them. The germline V gene encodes CDR1 DFQATT and CDR2 SNEGSKA (reference sequence). The CDR3 protein is CSARGGQGRTDTQYF. The CDR3, as DNA: TGCAGTGCTAGAGGGGGGCAGGGACGCACAGATACGCAGTATTTT.

This clonotype has just a few counts. The chain couples TRBV12-3 or TRBV12-4 to TRBJ2-3, with D unclear. V dropped 5 bases and J dropped 4 bases, with 19 bases sitting between them. The length of the CDR3 is 16 residues. CDR3: CASSQALHDLADTQYF. The CDR3 DNA reads TGTGCCAGCAGTCAGGCCCTCCACGACCTGGCAGATACGCAGTATTTT.

This clonotype has a count of ten or more. This sequence joins TRBV20-1 and TRBJ2-7; 8 positions agree with TRBD2. Germline trimming cut 0 bases from V and 3 bases from J; bases unmatched to any gene: 7. Germline V gene data show CDR1 as DFQATT and CDR2 as SNEGSKA (reference sequence). CDR3 length equals 15 residues. As DNA, the CDR3 is TGCAGTGCTAGAGATTTGGAAGCGGGAGACTACGAGCAGTACTTC. Translating gives CSARDLEAGDYEQYF.

This clonotype was observed many times. The J gene is TRBJ2-3, the V gene TRBV11-2, with a possible D match to TRBD2 (6 bases). Between the trimmed V and J ends, which lost 5 bases and 6 bases, there was a span of 12 bases. This CDR3 comprises 13 residues. The germline CDR1 and CDR2 sequences are SGHAT and FQNNGV. CDR3 amino acids: CASSLAILDTQYF. In nucleotides, the CDR3 is TGTGCCAGCAGCCTAGCGATTTTGGATACGCAGTATTTT. The full variable domain, with the rest looked up from reference TRBV11-2 and TRBJ2-3, is EAGVAQSPRYKIIEKRQSVAFWCNPISGHATLYWYQQILGQGPKLLIQFQNNGVVDDSQLPKDRFSAERLKGVDSTLKIQPAKLEDSAVYLCASSLAILDTQYFGPGTRLTVL.

With respect to this clonotype: A read error may produce the germline difference seen at one junction end. The chain couples TRBV3-1 to TRBJ1-1; no clear D gene. Looked up from germline, CDR1 is LGHDT and CDR2 is YNNKEL (reference sequence). The CDR3 sequence is 13 residues long. In nucleotides, the CDR3 is TGTGCCAGTAGCCACACTGGGCACACTGAAGCTTTCTTT. This gives the protein CASSHTGHTEAFF.

This clonotype was detected ten times or more. The gene calls are TRBV6-5 and TRBJ1-1; possible D gene TRBD1, 5 bases. The CDR3 is 15 amino acids. Trimming shortened V by 0 bases and J by 11 bases, and 19 bases separated the two germline ends. Germline CDR1 MNHEY, CDR2 SVGAGI. CDR3 sequence: CASSYSTRGAVAAFF. As DNA, the CDR3 is TGTGCCAGCAGTTACTCGACGAGGGGCGCAGTGGCCGCTTTCTTT.

The V gene is TRBV20-1, the J gene TRBJ1-5; 7 nucleotides align to TRBD1. The junction had 7 bases not matched to a gene; V was cut back by 4 bases and J by 4 bases. Per germline, CDR1 DFQATT and CDR2 SNEGSKA (reference sequence). The CDR3 has 14 amino acids. The CDR3 nucleotides are TGCAGTGCTAAGGGGGCGGGGCCAAATCAGCCCCAGCATTTT. This translates into CSAKGAGPNQPQHF.

This clonotype has at least ten counts. The V gene is TRBV20-1, the J gene TRBJ2-7, with 7 bases matching TRBD1. The CDR3 spans 15 residues. Germline-derived CDR1 and CDR2 are DFQATT and SNEGSKA (reference sequence). The V and J ends lost 3 bases and 1 base, in that order; junction bases with no gene match: 9. The CDR3 sequence is CSASPGGQASYEQYF. The DNA for the CDR3 is TGCAGTGCTAGTCCTGGAGGACAGGCGTCCTACGAGCAGTACTTC.

This clonotype was observed many times. The V call is TRBV20-1, the J call TRBJ2-1; TRBD2 matches 7 bases. Germline CDR1 DFQATT, CDR2 SNEGSKA (reference sequence). The CDR3 is made up of 12 amino acids. V lost 3 bases, J lost 5 bases, and 1 base stayed unmatched. The CDR3 sequence is CSASGGNNEQFF. The CDR3 DNA reads as TGCAGTGCTAGCGGGGGGAACAATGAGCAGTTCTTC.

The chain uses TRBV29-1 and TRBJ2-2; no clear D. The CDR3 is 14 residues long. The germline gives CDR1 SQVTM, CDR2 ANQGSEA. V shed 5 bases and J shed 7 bases, with 17 bases lying between them. CDR3 coding DNA: TGCAGCGTTCAACCCGGCAACACGGGCGGGGAGCTGTTTTTT. It is translated as CSVQPGNTGGELFF.

This clonotype was counted a few times. At one boundary the junction diverges from the germline segment, which might be a read error. V and J are TRBV10-3 and TRBJ1-5, with D unclear. Germline CDR1 ENHRY, CDR2 SYGVKD. This CDR3 spans 13 amino acids. The CDR3 loop is CAISELGSKTQNF. CDR3 in DNA: TGTGCCATCAGTGAATTAGGCAGCAAGACCCAGAATTTT.

This clonotype was observed at least ten times. The genes are TRBV5-5 and TRBJ2-5; D possibly uses TRBD1 or TRBD2 (5 bases each). The germline V gene has CDR1 SGHKS and CDR2 YYEKEE (reference sequence). The V gene lost 4 bases and the J gene lost 5 bases, with 15 bases spanning the gap. CDR3 length: 14 amino acids. In nucleotides, the CDR3 is TGTGCCAGCAGCCCAGGGAGTTTACGGGAGACCCAGTACTTC. Protein sequence: CASSPGSLRETQYF.

This clonotype was found many times. The chain combines TRBV12-3 or TRBV12-4 with TRBJ2-3; TRBD2 matches 8 bases. J gave up 2 bases and V 3 bases, and 7 bases lay outside the gene matches. This CDR3 has 16 residues. For the CDR3, the DNA is TGTGCCAGCAGTTTCCTCCTGGGACTAGACACAGATACGCAGTATTTT. Translating it yields CASSFLLGLDTDTQYF.

This clonotype occurred many times. V is TRBV27 and J is TRBJ2-7, with TRBD1 identical over 8 bases. Germline CDR1 reads MNHEY; CDR2 reads SMNVEV (reference sequence). V dropped 2 bases and J dropped 3; count of bases not matched to a gene: 3. The length of the CDR3 is 14 residues. CDR3 residues: CASSLAGQGYEQYF. Written as DNA, the CDR3 is TGTGCCAGCAGTTTAGCCGGACAGGGCTACGAGCAGTACTTC.

This clonotype occurred many times. This chain connects TRBV30 to TRBJ2-2, with D uncertain. This CDR3 spans 11 amino acids. The V end lost 3 bases, the J end lost 1 base, and 0 bases lay between the germline ends. The germline CDR1 and CDR2 sequences are GTSNPN and SVGIG (reference sequence). The CDR3 nucleotides are TGTGCCTGGAGGAACACCGGGGAGCTGTTTTTT. Protein product: CAWRNTGELFF.

This clonotype was seen ten or more times. The rearrangement uses TRBV7-8 and TRBJ1-6; 8 bases are shared with TRBD1. The CDR3 runs 16 residues. With V trimmed by 5 bases and J by 8 bases, 11 bases remained unmatched. Germline CDR1 SGHVS, CDR2 FQNEAQ. This chain's CDR3 is CASSARPTTGDSPLHF. CDR3 sequence (DNA): TGTGCCAGCAGCGCCAGGCCAACGACAGGGGATTCACCCCTCCACTTT.

This clonotype was observed at least ten times. V is TRBV6-2 or TRBV6-3 and J is TRBJ2-6; unclear D gene. The CDR3 covers 15 residues. V lost 4 bases and J 0 bases, leaving 7 bases between the germline ends. Looked up from germline, CDR1 is MNHEY and CDR2 is SVGEGT. The chain's CDR3 is CASSSDGSGANVLTF. CDR3 sequence (DNA): TGTGCCAGCAGTTCGGACGGCTCTGGGGCCAACGTCCTGACTTTC.

This clonotype was counted many times. This chain connects TRBV7-9 to TRBJ1-2; D remains unclear. CDR3 length: 15 amino acids. Germline V gene sequence: CDR1 SEHNR, CDR2 FQNEAQ (reference sequence). V shed 0 bases and J shed 5 bases, with 13 bases lying between them. CDR3: CASSLAGAGSYGYTF. In DNA form, the CDR3 reads TGTGCCAGCAGCTTAGCGGGTGCAGGCTCGTATGGCTACACCTTC.

This clonotype has a handful of counts. The rearrangement links TRBV7-8 to TRBJ1-4; possible D gene TRBD1, 5 bases. Germline V gene sequence: CDR1 SGHVS, CDR2 FQNEAQ. CDR3 length equals 14 residues. The germline V and J ends were trimmed by 0 bases and 15 bases, with 17 bases remaining between them. CDR3 coding DNA: TGTGCCAGCAGCTTAGCGGGGGGAGGACAAAGGGTGTTTTTT. This encodes CASSLAGGGQRVFF.

This clonotype has just a few counts. The genes are TRBV20-1 and TRBJ2-3; TRBD2 aligns across 9 bases. In germline, CDR1 is DFQATT, CDR2 SNEGSKA (reference sequence). J gave up 2 bases and V 6 bases, and 6 bases lay outside the gene matches. The CDR3 is 14 amino acids. In nucleotides, the CDR3 is TGCAGTGCGCCCGGCGGGAGGGACACAGATACGCAGTATTTT. Its protein product is CSAPGGRDTDTQYF.

In its sample, this clonotype was seen many times. This chain uses TRBV20-1 with TRBJ2-5, with 11 bases lining up with TRBD1. The ends lost 0 bases at V and 5 bases at J; junction bases unmatched: 11. CDR1 and CDR2 from the germline V gene are DFQATT and SNEGSKA (reference sequence). The CDR3 is 17 residues long. CDR3 loop: CSARDLLRTGGMETQYF. Written as DNA, the CDR3 is TGCAGTGCTAGAGATTTACTAAGGACAGGGGGCATGGAGACCCAGTACTTC.

The V call is TRBV18, the J call TRBJ2-3; a weak D match, TRBD2 (5 bases). Germline V CDR1 and CDR2: KGHSH, LQKENI. Trimming removed 3 bases at V and 3 bases at J, with 13 bases between. CDR3 length equals 15 residues. CDR3 in DNA: TGTGCCAGCTCACCGTCCCGTAGCGAGACAGATACGCAGTATTTT. It codes for CASSPSRSETDTQYF.

This clonotype came up many times. The chain is built from TRBV7-8 and TRBJ1-4; D ambiguous. This CDR3 contains 17 residues. V gave up 5 bases and J gave up 7 bases, with 23 bases separating them. Germline CDR1 reads SGHVS; CDR2 reads FQNEAQ. The CDR3 protein is CASSPVFASLGGEKLFF. The CDR3 nucleotides read TGTGCCAGCAGCCCCGTTTTCGCCTCTCTCGGTGGTGAAAAACTGTTTTTT.

There are many counts of this clonotype. V and J are TRBV2 and TRBJ1-5, with D unresolved. Looked up from germline, CDR1 is SNHLY and CDR2 is FYNNEI. CDR3 length: 15 amino acids. V shed 2 bases and J shed 1 base, with 9 bases lying between them. In DNA, the CDR3 is TGTGCCAGCAGTGAAACGGAGGGAAGCAATCAGCCCCAGCATTTT. Translating gives CASSETEGSNQPQHF.

The chain uses TRBV27 and TRBJ2-4; 9 nucleotides agree with TRBD1. The length of the CDR3 is 13 residues. With 6 bases clipped from V and 11 bases from J, the junction kept 8 bases outside the gene matches. Germline V gives CDR1 MNHEY, CDR2 SMNVEV (reference sequence). CDR3 nucleotide sequence: TGTGCCAGCAGGCGACAGGGGGGCTCCCTTCAGTACTTC. Its translation is CASRRQGGSLQYF.

The chain carries TRBV7-9 and TRBJ2-4; a weak D match, TRBD2 (5 bases). Germline assignment: CDR1 SEHNR and CDR2 FQNEAQ (reference sequence). V was trimmed by 5 bases and J by 8 bases, leaving 13 bases between them. The CDR3 runs 13 residues. In nucleotides, the CDR3 is TGTGCCAGCAGCCACACTAACGGGGACATTCAGTACTTC. It encodes CASSHTNGDIQYF.